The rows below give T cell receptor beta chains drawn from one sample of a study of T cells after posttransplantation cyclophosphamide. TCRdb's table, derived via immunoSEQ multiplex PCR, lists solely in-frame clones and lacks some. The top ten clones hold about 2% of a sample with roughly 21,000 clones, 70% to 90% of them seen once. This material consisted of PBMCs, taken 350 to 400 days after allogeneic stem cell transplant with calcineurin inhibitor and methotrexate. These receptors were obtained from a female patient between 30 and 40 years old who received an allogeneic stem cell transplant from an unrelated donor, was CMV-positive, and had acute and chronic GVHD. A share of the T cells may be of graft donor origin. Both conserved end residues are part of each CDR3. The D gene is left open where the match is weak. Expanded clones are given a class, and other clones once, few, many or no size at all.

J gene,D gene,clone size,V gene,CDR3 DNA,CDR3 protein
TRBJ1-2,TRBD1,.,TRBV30,TGTGCCTGGAGGAGGCCCGGGACAGGGCCCGGCTACACCTTC,CAWRRPGTGPGYTF
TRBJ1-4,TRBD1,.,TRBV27,TGTGCCAGCAGTTTACGGACAGGGAGGGAAAAACTGTTTTTT,CASSLRTGREKLFF
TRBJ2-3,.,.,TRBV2,TGTGCCAGCAAGAGGAATACAGATACGCAGTATTTT,CASKRNTDTQYF
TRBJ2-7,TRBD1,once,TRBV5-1,TGCGCCAGCAGCTTTGGCGACAGGGAACGTCTCGAGCAGTACTTC,CASSFGDRERLEQYF
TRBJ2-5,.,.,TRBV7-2,TGTGCCAGCAGCTGGAGGTGGAGGGAGACCCAGTACTTC,CASSWRWRETQYF
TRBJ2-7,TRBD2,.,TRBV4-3,TGCGCCAGCAGCCAAGTTATGACCAGCGGGAGGGCCTACGAGCAGTACTTC,CASSQVMTSGRAYEQYF
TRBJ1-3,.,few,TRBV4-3,TGCGCCAGCAGCCCTGACCGAGCGCTCTCTGGAAACACCATATATTTT,CASSPDRALSGNTIYF
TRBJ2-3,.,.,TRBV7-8,TGTGCCAGCAGCCTCAGGTCCTCCCCAGATACGCAGTATTTT,CASSLRSSPDTQYF
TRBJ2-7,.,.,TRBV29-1,TGCAGCGCCCACGATGGCCAATTCGGGGAGCAGTACTTC,CSAHDGQFGEQYF
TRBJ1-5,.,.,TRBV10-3,TGTGCCATCAGTGAGGGCAGGGTTCGCCAGCCCCAGCATTTT,CAISEGRVRQPQHF
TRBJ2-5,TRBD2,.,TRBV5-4,TGTGCCAGCCGAACGCGACTAGCGGGAGAAGAGACCCAGTACTTC,CASRTRLAGEETQYF
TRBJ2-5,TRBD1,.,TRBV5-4,TGTGCCAGCAGCCCAAGGACAGGTTTGGTGGAGACCCAGTACTTC,CASSPRTGLVETQYF
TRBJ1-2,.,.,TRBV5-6,TGTGCCAGCAGCCCTCCGGGGGGGAGCCTAAATGGCTACACCTTC,CASSPPGGSLNGYTF
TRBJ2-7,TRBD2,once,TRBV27,TGTGCCAGCAGTCCACTCATCGTCGGGAGGGCTTGGGAGCAGTACTTC,CASSPLIVGRAWEQYF